These 25 T cell receptor beta chains came from one sample sequenced in a study of radiation and T cells in renal cell carcinoma. This table comes from immunoSEQ multiplex PCR, and its TCRdb copy is limited to in-frame clones, with some not included. The table lists 140,000 to 150,000 clones, 75% to 90% of them singletons. Time point specified: blood 4 weeks post-SBRT, at nephrectomy. Sample treatment: 15 Gy SBRT to primary tumor, nephrectomy 4 weeks later. The sample here was blood, taken from a patient whose treatment included radiotherapy and nephrectomy. The receptors shown here come from a woman between 45 and 65 years old with renal cell carcinoma.

The CDR3 protein is CASSGGQGYNYGYTF. The CDR3 DNA reads as TGTGCCAGCAGCGGTGGACAGGGATACAACTATGGCTACACCTTC. The rearrangement joins TRBV2 to TRBJ1-2, with TRBD1 identical over 8 bases. Germline CDR1 and CDR2: SNHLY and FYNNEI. Trimming cost V 6 bases and J 2 bases; bases outside gene matches: 8. CDR3 size: 15 residues.

The V gene is TRBV5-1, the J gene TRBJ1-2; TRBD1 aligns across 7 bases. The J segment lost 5 bases and the V segment lost 3 bases, leaving 7 bases of the junction unmatched. The germline V gene has CDR1 SGHRS and CDR2 YFSETQ. The CDR3 covers 14 residues. CDR3 DNA sequence: TGCGCCAGCAGCTCCGAAGGGGGCGCATATGGCTACACCTTC. Its protein product is CASSSEGGAYGYTF.

The rearrangement links TRBV4-3 to TRBJ1-2; the D is unclear. Germline V CDR1 and CDR2: LGHNA, YSLEER. V was pared by 1 base and J by 1 base, with 13 bases between. The CDR3 runs 16 residues. CDR3 sequence reads: CASSQAPASLNYGYTF. As DNA, the CDR3 is TGCGCCAGCAGCCAAGCCCCGGCCTCCCTTAACTATGGCTACACCTTC.

This chain joins TRBV5-6 and TRBJ2-4; tentative D call: TRBD2 (7 bases). Per the germline V gene, CDR1 is SGHDT and CDR2 is YYEEEE. Trimming stripped 5 bases from V and 1 base from J, with 16 bases between. The CDR3 runs to 16 residues. Here the CDR3 reads CASSMGRGAAKNIQYF. The CDR3 DNA follows: TGTGCCAGCAGTATGGGTCGGGGGGCGGCCAAAAACATTCAGTACTTC.

The rearrangement uses TRBV4-3 and TRBJ1-4; TRBD1 might be the D (6 bases). The CDR3 length is 16 residues. Trimming removed 0 bases at V and 3 bases at J, with 11 bases between. CDR1 LGHNA and CDR2 YSLEER come from the germline V gene. The CDR3 nucleotides are TGCGCCAGCAGCCAAGATTTAGGGGGATCTAATGAAAAACTGTTTTTT. Protein: CASSQDLGGSNEKLFF.

The rearrangement uses TRBV28 and TRBJ1-3; D might be TRBD1 (5 bases). V lost 4 bases and J 0 bases, leaving 13 bases between the germline ends. Germline V CDR1 and CDR2: MDHEN, SYDVKM. The CDR3 is made up of 16 amino acids. CDR3 sequence: CASSSLGGGSGNTIYF. The CDR3 coding sequence is TGTGCCAGCAGTTCGCTCGGGGGGGGCTCTGGAAACACCATATATTTT. The complete variable domain, with remaining parts taken from reference TRBV28 and TRBJ1-3, reads DVKVTQSSRYLVKRTGEKVFLECVQDMDHENMFWYRQDPGLGLRLIYFSYDVKMKEKGDIPEGYSVSREKKERFSLILESASTNQTSMYLCASSSLGGGSGNTIYFGEGSWLTVV.

The rearrangement links TRBV6-5 to TRBJ2-5, with D uncertain. The J call could be wrong; TRBJ2-7 is a better fit for the DNA end. Germline loops: CDR1 MNHEY, CDR2 SVGAGI. The CDR3 has 16 residues. Here the CDR3 reads CASSYSSHELSYEQYF. Written as DNA, the CDR3 is TGTGCCAGCAGTTACTCGTCCCACGAACTCTCCTACGAGCAGTACTTC.

This clone was seen a handful of times. CDR3 DNA sequence: TGTGCCAGCAGTGATCAACCGTATCAGCCCCAGCATTTT. Encoded protein: CASSDQPYQPQHF. The V gene is TRBV25-1, the J gene TRBJ1-5; no clear D gene. The germline CDR1 and CDR2 sequences are MGHDK and SYGVNS. The CDR3 totals 13 residues. V lost 3 bases to trimming and J lost 5 bases, with 8 bases between them.

The CDR3 protein is CASSLRAGGGNTIYF. The CDR3 region has the DNA TGTGCCAGCAGTTTAAGGGCAGGGGGAGGAAACACCATATATTTT. The chain employs TRBV28 and TRBJ1-3; 7 bases match TRBD1. The J segment lost 4 bases and the V segment lost 2 bases, leaving 5 bases of the junction unmatched. The CDR3 contains 15 residues. Germline-derived CDR1 and CDR2 are MDHEN and SYDVKM.

This clone was seen once. This chain links TRBV4-3 with TRBJ2-7; D not certain. The ends were cut back, 1 base at V and 3 bases at J, with 10 bases in the middle. The germline V gene has CDR1 LGHNA and CDR2 YSLEER. The CDR3 extends over 14 amino acids. CDR3 region: CASSQAASNYEQYF. Here the CDR3 DNA reads TGCGCCAGCAGCCAAGCCGCCTCCAACTACGAGCAGTACTTC.

Concerning this clone itself: The junction shows a germline mismatch at one end, possibly a read error. The V call is TRBV6-1, the J call TRBJ1-1; unclear D gene. CDR3 length: 16 residues. Germline CDR1 MNHNS, CDR2 SASEGT. CDR3 protein: CASSESHGFLALTSIF. CDR3 bases: TGTGCCAGCAGTGAATCTCATGGGTTCTTGGCTCTGACGTCAATCTTT.

The V gene is TRBV9, the J gene TRBJ1-2; TRBD1 matches at 7 bases. With V trimmed by 3 bases and J by 4 bases, 6 bases remained unmatched. The CDR3 runs to 14 residues. Germline V gene sequence: CDR1 SGDLS, CDR2 YYNGEE. CDR3 nucleotides: TGTGCCAGCAGCGAGATCCGGGACAGCTATGGCTACACCTTC. Translated, it gives CASSEIRDSYGYTF. The variable domain in full, completed from reference TRBV9 and TRBJ1-2, reads DSGVTQTPKHLITATGQRVTLRCSPRSGDLSVYWYQQSLDQGLQFLIQYYNGEERAKGNILERFSAQQFPDLHSELNLSSLELGDSALYFCASSEIRDSYGYTFGSGTRLTVV.

The chain links TRBV6-4 to TRBJ1-1, with D unclear. The CDR3 is 14 residues long. The germline V gene has CDR1 MRHNA and CDR2 SNTAGT. V was pared by 5 bases and J by 2 bases, with 12 bases between. The CDR3 nucleotides read TGTGCCAGCAGTCCTCAGGAGATTAACACTGAAGCTTTCTTT. It specifies CASSPQEINTEAFF.

Note on this clone: The same CDR3 also results from other DNA sequences found in this sample. This chain connects TRBV9 to TRBJ2-1, with D unresolved. Germline CDR1 and CDR2: SGDLS and YYNGEE. CDR3 size: 13 residues. Trimming removed 0 bases at V and 6 bases at J, with 7 bases between. CDR3 DNA: TGTGCCAGCAGCGTAGCAACAGCCAATGAGCAGTTCTTC. Protein product: CASSVATANEQFF.

The genes are TRBV5-6 and TRBJ2-7; possibly TRBD1 for D (7 bases). This CDR3 region has 14 residues. The ends were cut back, 4 bases at V and 5 bases at J, with 16 bases in the middle. CDR1 and CDR2 from the germline V gene are SGHDT and YYEEEE. DNA for the CDR3: TGTGCCAGCAGCACGGGACAGACTAGAAACGAGCAGTACTTC. Translation gives CASSTGQTRNEQYF.

This sequence joins TRBV10-3 and TRBJ2-3; TRBD2 matches 12 bases. The CDR3 extends over 19 amino acids. From germline, CDR1 is ENHRY and CDR2 SYGVKD. Germline trimming cut 2 bases from V and 0 bases from J; bases unmatched to any gene: 9. Here the CDR3 DNA reads TGTGCCATCAGTGAGAAGCTAGCGGGGGGGCTAACTAGCACAGATACGCAGTATTTT. Amino acid sequence: CAISEKLAGGLTSTDTQYF.

This sequence joins TRBV19 and TRBJ1-3, with 7 positions matching TRBD1. This CDR3 has 20 amino acids. CDR1 and CDR2 from the germline V gene are LNHDA and SQIVND (reference sequence). V shed 7 bases and J 0 bases; nucleotides not matched to a gene: 21. CDR3 in DNA: TGTGCCAGTACCCAGGACAGGAGGCGTTCGAGTTGGTTCTCTGGAAACACCATATATTTT. Protein sequence: CASTQDRRRSSWFSGNTIYF.

The rearrangement joins TRBV11-3 to TRBJ2-7; D is unresolved. V gave up 2 bases and J gave up 1 base, with 9 bases separating them. This CDR3 contains 14 residues. Germline V CDR1 and CDR2: SGHNT, YENEEA. CDR3 coding DNA: TGTGCCAGCAGCTTAAGGAGCACGTCCTACGAGCAGTACTTC. Its protein is CASSLRSTSYEQYF.

The chain carries TRBV9 and TRBJ2-1; 11 nucleotides line up with TRBD1. From germline, CDR1 is SGDLS and CDR2 YYNGEE. Trimming removed 0 bases from V and 9 bases from J; junction bases left unmatched: 8. The CDR3 sequence is 16 residues long. Here the CDR3 DNA reads TGTGCCAGCAGCGTAGACGGGACAGGGGGTTCCGGTGAGCAGTTCTTC. Protein product: CASSVDGTGGSGEQFF.

In its sample, this clone was seen many times. This rearrangement joins TRBV4-2 to TRBJ2-7, with D unresolved. V gave up 8 bases and J gave up 0 bases, with 8 bases separating them. CDR3 length: 12 amino acids. Germline assignment: CDR1 LGHNA and CDR2 YNFKEQ. CDR3 DNA sequence: TGTGCCAGCGTCTCAAACTCCTACGAGCAGTACTTC. Translated, it gives CASVSNSYEQYF.

The V gene is TRBV28, the J gene TRBJ1-4, with D maybe TRBD1 (6 bases). The germline V gene has CDR1 MDHEN and CDR2 SYDVKM. CDR3 length: 16 residues. Deletions cut 7 bases from V and 8 bases from J, with 23 bases between. CDR3 protein: CASTYLLTGKGEKLFF. DNA of the CDR3: TGTGCCAGCACCTACCTGCTAACAGGGAAGGGGGAAAAACTGTTTTTT.

This clone is a singleton in its sample. This chain uses TRBV6-1 with TRBJ1-2, with 11 positions matching TRBD1. The CDR3 runs to 14 residues. Germline V gene lookup returns CDR1 MNHNS and CDR2 SASEGT. J gave up 3 bases and V 6 bases, and 3 bases lay outside the gene matches. CDR3 protein: CASRPGQGDYGYTF. CDR3 coding DNA: TGTGCCAGCAGGCCGGGACAGGGGGACTATGGCTACACCTTC.

This sequence joins TRBV7-9 and TRBJ2-1; 7 bases fit TRBD2. Unmatched junction bases numbered 7, after V lost 5 bases and J lost 0 bases. Germline values: CDR1 SEHNR, CDR2 FQNEAQ (reference sequence). The CDR3 length is 16 residues. CDR3 bases: TGTGCCAGCAGCCCTAGCGGAGCCCACTCCTACAATGAGCAGTTCTTC. This codes for CASSPSGAHSYNEQFF.

V usage is TRBV7-2 and J usage is TRBJ1-4; possibly TRBD1 for D (6 bases). Trimming removed 5 bases from V and 8 bases from J, with 15 bases in between. This CDR3 comprises 14 residues. CDR1 and CDR2 from the germline V gene are SGHTA and FQGNSA. DNA for the CDR3: TGTGCCAGCAGCCGACCGGACAGTAGCGAAAAACTGTTTTTT. Its protein is CASSRPDSSEKLFF.

The rearrangement uses TRBV7-3 and TRBJ2-5, with 9 bases identical to TRBD2. With V trimmed by 4 bases and J by 5 bases, 8 bases remained unmatched. Germline-derived CDR1 and CDR2 are SGHTA and FQGTGA. This CDR3 spans 15 amino acids. The CDR3 DNA follows: TGTGCCAGCAGCTCCTCGGGACTAGCTCGGGAGACCCAGTACTTC. It yields the protein CASSSSGLARETQYF.